A single sample gave rise to the 24 T cell receptor beta chains below, sequenced in a study of blood T cell repertoires in COVID-19. Repertoires were generated with immunoSEQ multiplex PCR, while TCRdb's copy carries only in-frame clones and drops some. The sample yields 65,000 or so clones, roughly 80% seen once. The sequenced sample consisted of peripheral blood. These receptors were obtained from a human donor in a cohort sampled during active COVID-19.

J is TRBJ1-1 and V is TRBV6-5; the D gene is possibly TRBD1 (5 bases). This CDR3 contains 15 residues. V was cut by 0 bases and J by 4 bases, with 12 bases left in between. Germline values: CDR1 MNHEY, CDR2 SVGAGI. The DNA for the CDR3 is TGTGCCAGCAGTTACTCTGGGGCACCCACCACTGAAGCTTTCTTT. Translation: CASSYSGAPTTEAFF.

The chain couples TRBV27 to TRBJ1-2, with TRBD1 matching 11 bases. In germline, CDR1 is MNHEY, CDR2 SMNVEV (reference sequence). The V segment lost 5 bases and the J segment 8 bases; nucleotides outside the gene matches: 7. The CDR3 runs 14 residues. The CDR3 DNA is TGTGCCAGCAGTGGGGGACAGGGGGTCTTCGGCTACACCTTC. It translates to CASSGGQGVFGYTF.

The chain uses TRBV27 and TRBJ2-1; 11 nucleotides line up with TRBD2. The CDR3 totals 15 residues. Germline assignment: CDR1 MNHEY and CDR2 SMNVEV (reference sequence). The V and J ends lost 3 bases and 2 bases, in that order; junction bases with no gene match: 0. The CDR3 DNA follows: TGTGCCAGCAGTTTTAGCGGGAGGGCCTACAATGAGCAGTTCTTC. It yields the protein CASSFSGRAYNEQFF.

This clone is a singleton in its sample. The chain links TRBV7-2 to TRBJ2-3; D remains unclear. CDR1 is SGHTA, CDR2 FQGNSA, per germline. V dropped 3 bases and J dropped 0 bases, with 10 bases sitting between them. The CDR3 length is 15 residues. The CDR3 loop reads CASSFAPGSTDTQYF. In DNA, the CDR3 is TGTGCCAGCAGCTTTGCCCCTGGCAGCACAGATACGCAGTATTTT.

The V gene is TRBV7-9, the J gene TRBJ2-3, with 15 bases aligning to TRBD2. In germline, CDR1 is SEHNR, CDR2 FQNEAQ (reference sequence). The CDR3 covers 16 residues. Unmatched junction bases numbered 1, after V lost 5 bases and J lost 1 base. The CDR3 DNA follows: TGTGCCAGCAGCGGACTAGCGGGAGGGGGCACAGATACGCAGTATTTT. It specifies CASSGLAGGGTDTQYF. The entire variable domain, with the rest obtained from reference TRBV7-9 and TRBJ2-3, is as follows: DTGVSQNPRHKITKRGQNVTFRCDPISEHNRLYWYRQTLGQGPEFLTYFQNEAQLEKSRLLSDRFSAERPKGSFSTLEIQRTEQGDSAMYLCASSGLAGGGTDTQYFGPGTRLTVL.

In this sample, this clone turned up once. The genes are TRBV2 and TRBJ2-5; D ambiguous. CDR1 and CDR2 (germline): SNHLY, FYNNEI. V was shortened by 6 bases and J by 2 bases, with 4 bases between the two germline ends. There are 11 residues in the CDR3. CDR3 nucleotides: TGTGCCAGCAGGCAGCAAGAGACCCAGTACTTC. Translated: CASRQQETQYF.

The V and J genes are TRBV7-9 and TRBJ1-1; no reliable D call. Germline CDR1 reads SEHNR; CDR2 reads FQNEAQ (reference sequence). This CDR3 is built from 13 residues. Trimming pared 1 base from V and 4 bases from J, leaving 7 bases between. CDR3 DNA: TGTGCCAGCAGCTTAGACACGGGCACTGAAGCTTTCTTT. This codes for CASSLDTGTEAFF.

The chain carries TRBV3-1 (or the pseudogene TRBV3-2) and TRBJ2-3; 11 nucleotides agree with TRBD2. V dropped 4 bases and J dropped 3; count of bases not matched to a gene: 3. Germline CDR1 reads LGHDT; CDR2 reads YNNKEL (reference sequence). This CDR3 has 15 amino acids. CDR3 amino acids: CASSPSSGRTDTQYF. Here the CDR3 DNA reads TGTGCCAGCAGCCCGTCTAGCGGGAGGACAGATACGCAGTATTTT.

Only one count was recorded for this clone. The V call is TRBV2, the J call TRBJ2-3, with TRBD2 matching over 8 bases. The CDR3 spans 16 residues. V was pared by 3 bases and J by 3 bases, with 8 bases of the junction left unmatched. Looked up from germline, CDR1 is SNHLY and CDR2 is FYNNEI. DNA of the CDR3: TGTGCCAGCAGTGACCTTAGCGGGACGGGGACAGATACGCAGTATTTT. This sequence encodes CASSDLSGTGTDTQYF.

The chain uses TRBV6-5 and TRBJ2-3, with D maybe TRBD2 (6 bases). The CDR3 runs 12 residues. The ends were cut back, 6 bases at V and 9 bases at J, with 13 bases in the middle. CDR1 and CDR2 (germline): MNHEY, SVGAGI. Written as DNA, the CDR3 is TGTGCCAGCAGGAGGGGAGGAGAGACGCAGTATTTT. Its protein is CASRRGGETQYF.

The genes are TRBV15 and TRBJ2-3; 9 bases line up with TRBD1. Per the germline V gene, CDR1 is LNHNV and CDR2 is YYDKDF (reference sequence). V shed 1 base, J shed 6 bases, and the junction held 8 bases outside the gene matches. The CDR3 is 16 residues long. In DNA, the CDR3 is TGTGCCACCAGCAGAGGGCCACAGGGGGCAATGGATACGCAGTATTTT. Its protein product is CATSRGPQGAMDTQYF.

This clone was recorded once. The V gene is TRBV6-5, the J gene TRBJ2-1; 12 bases agree with TRBD1. The CDR3 consists of 14 residues. Germline CDR1 MNHEY, CDR2 SVGAGI. J lost 8 bases, V lost 6 bases, and 5 bases had no gene match. The CDR3 loop reads CASRLGQGADEQFF. The CDR3 DNA reads TGTGCCAGCAGGTTGGGACAGGGGGCGGATGAGCAGTTCTTC.

The chain employs TRBV24-1 and TRBJ2-5; maybe TRBD2 (6 bases). The germline CDR1 and CDR2 sequences are KGHDR and SFDVKD. V was pared by 5 bases and J by 5 bases, with 11 bases between. The CDR3 consists of 13 residues. CDR3 amino acids: CATSASGWETQYF. In nucleotides, the CDR3 is TGTGCCACCAGTGCCAGCGGGTGGGAGACCCAGTACTTC.

The chain joins TRBV11-3 to TRBJ2-1; 8 nucleotides agree with TRBD2. Germline lookup yields CDR1 SGHNT and CDR2 YENEEA. This CDR3 has 15 amino acids. V lost 5 bases, J lost 8 bases, and 11 bases stayed unmatched. CDR3 sequence reads: CASSPGSGRNYEQFF. The CDR3 DNA sequence: TGTGCCAGCAGCCCCGGAAGCGGGAGAAACTATGAGCAGTTCTTC.

This chain links TRBV11-3 with TRBJ1-4; no firm D call. The V gene's germline CDR1 is SGHNT and CDR2 YENEEA. This CDR3 spans 15 amino acids. V dropped 5 bases and J dropped 3 bases, with 13 bases sitting between them. In nucleotides, the CDR3 is TGTGCCAGCAGCCTAGGACGCCGGGCTAATGAAAAACTGTTTTTT. Its translation is CASSLGRRANEKLFF. Complete variable domain (other parts from reference TRBV11-3 and TRBJ1-4): EAGVVQSPRYKIIEKKQPVAFWCNPISGHNTLYWYLQNLGQGPELLIRYENEEAVDDSQLPKDRFSAERLKGVDSTLKIQPAELGDSAVYLCASSLGRRANEKLFFGSGTQLSVL.

CDR3 amino acids: CASRATGEMNTEAFF. Here the CDR3 DNA reads TGTGCCAGCAGGGCGACAGGGGAGATGAACACTGAAGCTTTCTTT. The rearrangement uses TRBV3-1 (or the pseudogene TRBV3-2) and TRBJ1-1, with 8 bases matching TRBD1. With 6 bases clipped from V and 0 bases from J, the junction kept 6 bases outside the gene matches. The CDR3 is 15 residues long. Looked up from germline, CDR1 is LGHDT and CDR2 is YNNKEL (reference sequence).

This clone has only a few counts. The V and J genes are TRBV15 and TRBJ2-7, with TRBD2 matching 9 bases. Germline loops: CDR1 LNHNV, CDR2 YYDKDF (reference sequence). The CDR3 sequence is 15 residues long. The junction had 5 bases not matched to a gene; V was cut back by 0 bases and J by 5 bases. This CDR3 is CATSRELRLADEQYF. The DNA for the CDR3 is TGTGCCACCAGCAGAGAATTGAGACTAGCGGACGAGCAGTACTTC.

The V call is TRBV10-3, the J call TRBJ2-1, with D perhaps TRBD2 (5 bases). Trimming took off 1 base at V and 1 base at J, with 14 bases between the two ends. There are 17 residues in the CDR3. Germline values: CDR1 ENHRY, CDR2 SYGVKD. The CDR3 here is CAISEWTGRSSYNEQFF. The CDR3 DNA reads TGTGCCATCAGTGAGTGGACTGGGCGGAGTTCCTACAATGAGCAGTTCTTC.

The CDR3 here is CASRSRETQYF. CDR3 bases: TGTGCCAGCAGATCCCGGGAGACCCAGTACTTC. J is TRBJ2-5 and V is TRBV28, with D unresolved. Between the trimmed V and J ends, which lost 6 bases and 5 bases, there was a span of 7 bases. This CDR3 contains 11 residues. Germline loops: CDR1 MDHEN, CDR2 SYDVKM. Full variable domain (outside the CDR3, taken from reference TRBV28 and TRBJ2-5): DVKVTQSSRYLVKRTGEKVFLECVQDMDHENMFWYRQDPGLGLRLIYFSYDVKMKEKGDIPEGYSVSREKKERFSLILESASTNQTSMYLCASRSRETQYFGPGTRLLVL.

This clone was detected many times. The V and J genes are TRBV5-5 and TRBJ2-1; tentative D call: TRBD2 (5 bases). This CDR3 has 14 amino acids. CDR1 and CDR2 from the germline V gene are SGHKS and YYEKEE (reference sequence). V lost 2 bases, J lost 4 bases, and 10 bases lay in between. CDR3 coding DNA: TGTGCCAGCAGCTTACGGACTGGATACAATGAGCAGTTCTTC. Translating it yields CASSLRTGYNEQFF.

This clone has more than one count but fewer than ten. This chain joins TRBV7-8 and TRBJ1-5; TRBD1 matches 7 bases. The J segment lost 5 bases and the V segment lost 5 bases, leaving 3 bases of the junction unmatched. CDR3 length: 13 residues. Germline loops: CDR1 SGHVS, CDR2 FQNEAQ. The CDR3 DNA reads TGTGCCAGCAGCCGGCAGGGGGATCAGCCCCAGCATTTT. Protein: CASSRQGDQPQHF.

This chain connects TRBV5-1 to TRBJ2-5; the D gene is possibly TRBD1 (6 bases). The ends were cut back, 3 bases at V and 5 bases at J, with 14 bases in the middle. This CDR3 contains 14 residues. Per germline, CDR1 SGHRS and CDR2 YFSETQ. The CDR3 loop is CASSWDNPMETQYF. The CDR3 bases are TGCGCCAGCAGCTGGGACAACCCAATGGAGACCCAGTACTTC.

The J gene is TRBJ1-1, the V gene TRBV27, with TRBD1 matching over 7 bases. The junction had 3 bases not matched to a gene; V was cut back by 2 bases and J by 3 bases. The CDR3 is 14 residues long. Germline V CDR1 and CDR2: MNHEY, SMNVEV (reference sequence). CDR3 protein: CASSLTGADTEAFF. CDR3 nucleotides: TGTGCCAGCAGTTTAACAGGGGCGGACACTGAAGCTTTCTTT.

The chain couples TRBV18 to TRBJ1-6; TRBD1 is a possible D gene (6 bases). Trimming took 6 bases from V and 10 from J, leaving 16 bases between them. The length of the CDR3 is 14 residues. Germline values: CDR1 KGHSH, CDR2 LQKENI. CDR3 nucleotide sequence: TGTGCCAGCTCGCAGACAGGAAGGGGATCACCCCTCCACTTT. Translation: CASSQTGRGSPLHF.